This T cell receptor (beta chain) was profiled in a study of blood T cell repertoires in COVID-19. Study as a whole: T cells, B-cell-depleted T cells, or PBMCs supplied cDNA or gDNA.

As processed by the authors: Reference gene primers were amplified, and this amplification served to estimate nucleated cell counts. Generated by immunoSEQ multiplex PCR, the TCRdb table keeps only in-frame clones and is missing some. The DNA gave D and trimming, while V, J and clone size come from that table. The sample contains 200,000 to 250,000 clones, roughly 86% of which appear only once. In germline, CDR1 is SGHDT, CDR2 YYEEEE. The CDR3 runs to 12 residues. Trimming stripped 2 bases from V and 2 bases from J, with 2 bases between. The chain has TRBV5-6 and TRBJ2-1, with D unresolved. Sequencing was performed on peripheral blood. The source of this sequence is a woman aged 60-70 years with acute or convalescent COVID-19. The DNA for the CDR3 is TGTGCCAGCAGCTTCGCCTACAATGAGCAGTTCTTC. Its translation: CASSFAYNEQFF.